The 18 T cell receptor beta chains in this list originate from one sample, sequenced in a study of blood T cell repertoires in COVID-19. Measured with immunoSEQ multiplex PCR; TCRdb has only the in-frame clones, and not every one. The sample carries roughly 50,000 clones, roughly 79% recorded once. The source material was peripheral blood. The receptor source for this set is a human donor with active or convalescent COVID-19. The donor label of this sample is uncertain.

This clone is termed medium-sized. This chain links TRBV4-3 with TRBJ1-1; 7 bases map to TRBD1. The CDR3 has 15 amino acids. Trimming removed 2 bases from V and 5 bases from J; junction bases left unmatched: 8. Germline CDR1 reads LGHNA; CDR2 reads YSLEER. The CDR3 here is CASSQQGDSGTEAFF. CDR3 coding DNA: TGCGCCAGCAGCCAACAGGGGGACAGCGGGACTGAAGCTTTCTTT.

The chain's CDR3 is CASSFSGRSYEQYF. The CDR3, as DNA: TGTGCCAGCAGCTTTAGCGGGAGAAGCTACGAGCAGTACTTC. The chain recombines TRBV7-2 with TRBJ2-7; 9 bases are a match to TRBD2. V trimming: 3 bases; J trimming: 3 bases; junction bases outside the gene matches: 3. Germline values: CDR1 SGHTA, CDR2 FQGNSA. This CDR3 spans 14 amino acids.

In DNA, the CDR3 is TGTGCCAGCTCCCAACCGGGCAGGGAGGCTTTGGATGAGCAGTTCTTC. This codes for CASSQPGREALDEQFF. This chain uses TRBV21-1 with TRBJ2-1; the table gives TRBD2 as D, unverified against the DNA. TRBV21-1 is noted as a pseudogene. This CDR3 comprises 16 residues.

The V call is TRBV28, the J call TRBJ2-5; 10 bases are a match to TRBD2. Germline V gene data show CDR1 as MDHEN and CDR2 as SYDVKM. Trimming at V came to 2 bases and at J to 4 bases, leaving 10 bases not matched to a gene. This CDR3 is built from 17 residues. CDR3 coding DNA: TGTGCCAGCAGTTTAGCCCTAGCGGGAGTGGGTCTAGAGACCCAGTACTTC. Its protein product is CASSLALAGVGLETQYF.

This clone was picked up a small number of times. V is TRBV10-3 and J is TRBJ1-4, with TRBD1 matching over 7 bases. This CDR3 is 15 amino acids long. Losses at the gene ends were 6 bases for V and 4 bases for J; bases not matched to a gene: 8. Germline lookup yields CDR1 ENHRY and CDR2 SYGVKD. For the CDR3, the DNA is TGTGCCATCAGATCATCCGGGACAGTTAATGAAAAACTGTTTTTT. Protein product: CAIRSSGTVNEKLFF.

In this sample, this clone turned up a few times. Here the CDR3 reads CASSWGERPTNEKLFF. The CDR3 DNA sequence: TGTGCCAGCAGCTGGGGGGAGCGCCCAACTAATGAAAAACTGTTTTTT. The chain recombines TRBV5-8 with TRBJ1-4; D is possibly TRBD1 (5 bases). The CDR3 length is 16 residues. The V and J ends lost 3 bases and 0 bases respectively, with 12 bases between them. Germline CDR1 SGHTS, CDR2 YDEGEE.

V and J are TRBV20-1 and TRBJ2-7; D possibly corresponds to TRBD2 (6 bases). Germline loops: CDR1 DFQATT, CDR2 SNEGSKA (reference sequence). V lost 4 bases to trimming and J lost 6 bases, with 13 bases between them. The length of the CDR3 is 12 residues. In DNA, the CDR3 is TGCAGTGCTATTGAAGGGACTCGCGAGCAGTACTTC. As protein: CSAIEGTREQYF.

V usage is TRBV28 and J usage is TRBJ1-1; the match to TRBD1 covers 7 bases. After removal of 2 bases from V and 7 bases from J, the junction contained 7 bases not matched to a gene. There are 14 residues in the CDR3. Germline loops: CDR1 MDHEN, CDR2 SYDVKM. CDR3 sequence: CASSLRGTGVEAFF. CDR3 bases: TGTGCCAGCAGTTTAAGAGGCACAGGGGTTGAAGCTTTCTTT.

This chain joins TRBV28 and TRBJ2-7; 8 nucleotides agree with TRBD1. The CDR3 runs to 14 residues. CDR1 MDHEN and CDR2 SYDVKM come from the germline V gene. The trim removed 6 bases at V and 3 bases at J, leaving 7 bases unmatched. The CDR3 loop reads CASRRQGISYEQYF. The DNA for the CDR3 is TGTGCCAGCAGAAGACAGGGGATCAGCTACGAGCAGTACTTC.

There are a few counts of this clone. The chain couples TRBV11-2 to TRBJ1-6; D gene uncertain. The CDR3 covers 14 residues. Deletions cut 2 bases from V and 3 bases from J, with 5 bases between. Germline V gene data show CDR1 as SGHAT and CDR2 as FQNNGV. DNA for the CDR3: TGTGCCAGCAGCTTACAAAACTATAATTCACCCCTCCACTTT. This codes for CASSLQNYNSPLHF.

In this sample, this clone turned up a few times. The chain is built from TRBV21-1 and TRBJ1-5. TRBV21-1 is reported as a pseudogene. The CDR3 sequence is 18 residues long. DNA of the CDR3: TGTGCCAGCAGCAAAGGAGGAGGTGTCGCATATAGCAATCAGCCCCAGCATTTT. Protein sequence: CASSKGGGVAYSNQPQHF.

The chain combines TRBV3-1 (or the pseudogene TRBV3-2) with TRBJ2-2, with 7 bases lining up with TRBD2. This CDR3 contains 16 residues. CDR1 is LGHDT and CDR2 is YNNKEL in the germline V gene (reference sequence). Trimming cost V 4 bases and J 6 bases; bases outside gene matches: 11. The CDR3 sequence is CASSRMGGVWAGELFF. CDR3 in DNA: TGTGCCAGCAGCCGAATGGGAGGGGTATGGGCCGGGGAGCTGTTTTTT.

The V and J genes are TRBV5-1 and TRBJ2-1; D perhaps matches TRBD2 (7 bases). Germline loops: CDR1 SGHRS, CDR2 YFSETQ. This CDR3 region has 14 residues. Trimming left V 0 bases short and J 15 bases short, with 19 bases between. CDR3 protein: CASSLAEGGGPPFF. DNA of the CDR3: TGCGCCAGCAGCTTGGCCGAAGGGGGAGGGCCTCCGTTCTTC.

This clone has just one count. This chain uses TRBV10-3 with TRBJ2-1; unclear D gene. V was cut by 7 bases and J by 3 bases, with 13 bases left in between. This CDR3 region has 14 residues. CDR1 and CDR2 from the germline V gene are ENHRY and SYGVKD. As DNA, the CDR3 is TGTGCCATCACCCTAGACCCTCTCTACAATGAGCAGTTCTTC. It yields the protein CAITLDPLYNEQFF.

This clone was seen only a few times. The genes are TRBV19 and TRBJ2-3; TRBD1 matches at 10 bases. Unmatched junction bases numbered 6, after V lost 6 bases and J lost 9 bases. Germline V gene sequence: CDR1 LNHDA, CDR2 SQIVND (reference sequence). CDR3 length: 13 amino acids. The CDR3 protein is CASRGQGYLTQYF. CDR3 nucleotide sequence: TGTGCCAGTAGGGGACAGGGGTATCTAACGCAGTATTTT.

CDR3 coding DNA: TGTGCCATCAGTGCAGCAGGGGTGGGTGAAGCTTTCTTT. Its translation: CAISAAGVGEAFF. The V gene is TRBV10-3, the J gene TRBJ1-1, with a possible D match to TRBD1 (6 bases). The V end was cut by 4 bases, the J end by 7 bases, with 13 bases between. Germline assignment: CDR1 ENHRY and CDR2 SYGVKD. CDR3 length: 13 amino acids.

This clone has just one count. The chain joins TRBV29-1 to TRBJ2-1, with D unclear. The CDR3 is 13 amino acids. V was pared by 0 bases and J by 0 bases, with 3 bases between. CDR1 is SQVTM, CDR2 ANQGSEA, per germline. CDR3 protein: CSVEDSSYNEQFF. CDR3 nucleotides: TGCAGCGTTGAAGATAGCTCCTACAATGAGCAGTTCTTC.

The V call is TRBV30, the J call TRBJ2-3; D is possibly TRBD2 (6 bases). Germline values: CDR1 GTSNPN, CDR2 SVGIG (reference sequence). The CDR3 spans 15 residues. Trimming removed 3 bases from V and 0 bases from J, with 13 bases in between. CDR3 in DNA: TGTGCCTGGAGCGCCGGGACTTTAAGCACAGATACGCAGTATTTT. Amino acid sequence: CAWSAGTLSTDTQYF. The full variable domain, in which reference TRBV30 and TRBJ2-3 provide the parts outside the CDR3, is SQTIHQWPATLVQPVGSPLSLECTVEGTSNPNLYWYRQAAGRGLQLLFYSVGIGQISSEVPQNLSASRPQDRQFILSSKKLLLSDSGFYLCAWSAGTLSTDTQYFGPGTRLTVL.